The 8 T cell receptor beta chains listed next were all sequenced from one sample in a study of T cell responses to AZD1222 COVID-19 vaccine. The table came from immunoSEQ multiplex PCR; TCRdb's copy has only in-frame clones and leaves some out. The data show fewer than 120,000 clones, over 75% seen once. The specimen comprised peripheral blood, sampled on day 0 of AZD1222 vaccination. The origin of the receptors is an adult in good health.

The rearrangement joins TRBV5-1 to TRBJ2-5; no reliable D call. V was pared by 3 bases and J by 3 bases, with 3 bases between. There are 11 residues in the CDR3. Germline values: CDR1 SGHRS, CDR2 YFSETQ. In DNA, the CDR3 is TGCGCCAGCAGCTGGGAAGAGACCCAGTACTTC. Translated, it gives CASSWEETQYF.

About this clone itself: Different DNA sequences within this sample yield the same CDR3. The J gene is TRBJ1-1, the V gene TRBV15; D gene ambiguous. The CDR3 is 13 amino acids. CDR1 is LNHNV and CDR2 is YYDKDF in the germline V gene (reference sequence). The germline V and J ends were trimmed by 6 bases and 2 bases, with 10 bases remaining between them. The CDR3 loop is CATSLRSNTEAFF. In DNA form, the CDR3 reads TGTGCCACCAGTCTACGGAGCAACACTGAAGCTTTCTTT.

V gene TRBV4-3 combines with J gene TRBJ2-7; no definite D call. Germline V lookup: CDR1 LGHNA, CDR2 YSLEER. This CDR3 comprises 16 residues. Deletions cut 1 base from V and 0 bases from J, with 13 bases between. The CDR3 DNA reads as TGCGCCAGCAGCCAAGGAAGACGAACGGCCTCCTACGAGCAGTACTTC. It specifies CASSQGRRTASYEQYF.

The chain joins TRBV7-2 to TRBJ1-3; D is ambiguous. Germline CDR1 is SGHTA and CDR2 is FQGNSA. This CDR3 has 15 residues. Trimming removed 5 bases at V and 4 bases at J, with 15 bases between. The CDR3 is CASSPAGRAGNTIYF. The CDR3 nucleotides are TGTGCCAGCAGCCCCGCGGGGAGGGCGGGAAACACCATATATTTT.

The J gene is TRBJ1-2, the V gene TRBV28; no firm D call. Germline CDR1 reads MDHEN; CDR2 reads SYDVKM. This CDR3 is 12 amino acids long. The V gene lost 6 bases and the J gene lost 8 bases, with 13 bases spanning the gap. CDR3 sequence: CASSPKIGGYTF. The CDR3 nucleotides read TGTGCCAGCAGCCCAAAGATCGGCGGCTACACCTTC.

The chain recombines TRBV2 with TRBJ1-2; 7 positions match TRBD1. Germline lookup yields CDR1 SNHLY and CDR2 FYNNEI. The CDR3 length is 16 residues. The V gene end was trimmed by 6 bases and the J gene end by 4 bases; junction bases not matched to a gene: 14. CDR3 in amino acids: CASRAGGTSFAYGYTF. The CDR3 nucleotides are TGTGCCAGCAGGGCAGGGGGAACTTCTTTCGCCTATGGCTACACCTTC.

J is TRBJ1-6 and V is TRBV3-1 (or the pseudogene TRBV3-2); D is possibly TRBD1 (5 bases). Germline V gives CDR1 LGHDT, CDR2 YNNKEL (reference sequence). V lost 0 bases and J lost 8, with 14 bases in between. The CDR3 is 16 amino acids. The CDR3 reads CASSQEATDLDSPLHF. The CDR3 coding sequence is TGTGCCAGCAGCCAAGAGGCGACAGACTTAGATTCACCCCTCCACTTT.

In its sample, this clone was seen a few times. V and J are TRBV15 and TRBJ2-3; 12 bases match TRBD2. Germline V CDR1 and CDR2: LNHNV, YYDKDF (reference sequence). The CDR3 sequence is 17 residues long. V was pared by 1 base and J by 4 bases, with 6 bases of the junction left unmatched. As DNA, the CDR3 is TGTGCCACCAGCAGAGCCCCCCTAGCGGGAGGGCCAGATACGCAGTATTTT. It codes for CATSRAPLAGGPDTQYF.